This T cell receptor (beta chain) was retrieved from a study of OX40 agonist ivuxolimab in advanced cancers. Whole-study findings and limits: Among T cells, CD8+ cells averaged more expanded clones than CD4+ cells.

Generated by immunoSEQ multiplex PCR, the TCRdb table keeps only in-frame clones and is missing some. The top ten hold less than 0.85% of the sample, which has approximately 89,000 clones, around 88% seen once. Germline V gives CDR1 LNHDA, CDR2 SQIVND (reference sequence). CDR3 length equals 15 residues. The V gene end was trimmed by 8 bases and the J gene end by 8 bases; junction bases not matched to a gene: 13. About this clone itself: Its target is not known.

This TCR came from an adult with an advanced solid tumor such as melanoma, head and neck, liver or kidney cancer. Sample: CD4+ or CD8+ T cells sorted from blood, taken in a trial of the OX40 agonist ivuxolimab. The chain employs TRBV19 and TRBJ2-1; 9 nucleotides match TRBD2. CDR3 DNA: TGTGCCAGTGTTCGAGGGGTAGCGGGAGTCGATGAGCAGTTCTTC. As protein: CASVRGVAGVDEQFF.